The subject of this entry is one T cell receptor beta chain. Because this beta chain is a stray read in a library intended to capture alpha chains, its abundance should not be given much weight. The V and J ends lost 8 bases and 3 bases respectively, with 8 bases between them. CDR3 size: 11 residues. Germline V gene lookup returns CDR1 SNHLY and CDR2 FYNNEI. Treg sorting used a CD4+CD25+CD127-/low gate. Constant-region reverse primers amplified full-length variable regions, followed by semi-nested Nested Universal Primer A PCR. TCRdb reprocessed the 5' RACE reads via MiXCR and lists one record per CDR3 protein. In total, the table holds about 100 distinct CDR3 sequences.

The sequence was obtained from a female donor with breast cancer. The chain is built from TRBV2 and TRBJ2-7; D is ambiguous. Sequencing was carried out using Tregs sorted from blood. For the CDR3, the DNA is TGTGCCAGCGGGCAAAACTACGAGCAGTACTTC. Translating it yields CASGQNYEQYF.